This paragraph reports one T cell receptor (beta chain). Antigen specificity is unknown. These data are taken from a study of T cell repertoires in cytomegalovirus infection. Study context: Signatures in public TCR beta sequences pointed to both CMV infection and matching HLA type.

The CDR3 spans 13 residues. Trimming pared 5 bases from V and 7 bases from J, leaving 15 bases between. Per germline, CDR1 DFQATT and CDR2 SNEGSKA (reference sequence). General study points: Totalled public TCR beta family frequency picked out people who carried CMV plus the relevant HLA.

TCRdb re-called the reads through MiXCR, storing one row per CDR3 protein. Among around 530,000 distinct CDR3 sequences listed, 16% were seen once. The material sequenced was CD8+ T cells from PBMCs. The TCR comes from a human donor in good health (CMV status not recorded). Some clones in this sample may be carry-over from other donors' samples. The gene calls are TRBV20-1 and TRBJ2-1; weak D call: TRBD2 (5 bases). The CDR3 loop reads CSARDVALNEQFF. DNA of the CDR3: TGCAGTGCTCGGGATGTTGCGTTGAATGAGCAGTTCTTC.